Listed below are T cell receptor beta chains from one sample, sequenced in a study of blood T cell repertoires in COVID-19. This table comes from immunoSEQ multiplex PCR, and its TCRdb copy is limited to in-frame clones, with some not included. The sample yields over 200,000 clones, around 87% seen once. The specimen was peripheral blood. The source is a woman aged 45-60 years with acute or convalescent COVID-19. The CDR3 runs from the conserved cysteine through the conserved F or W.

>TRBV6-5
CASSRTSGRYEQYF
>TRBV5-1
CASSLGGDTQYF
>TRBV6-5
CASRSGPSYEQYF
>TRBV4-3
CASSQAGGGADTQYF
>TRBV28
CASRGFQRWETQYF
>TRBV5-1
CASSLVGPNTEAFF
>TRBV3-1/TRBV3-2
CASSPEGNTEAFF
>TRBV4-3
CASSRVGQGGSPLHF
>TRBV19
CASSTGNLFNEQFF
>TRBV7-9
CASSLPGGTTEAFF
>TRBV7-2
CASSLVFQDDTQYF
>TRBV7-6
CASSLGPTPGGQTYEQYF
>TRBV5-1
CASSLRTGRGYSEQYF
>TRBV4-1
CASSQKPGLAGGPDFSVLTF
>TRBV18
CASSPQTTGSKPQHF
>TRBV2
CASSGDRDWQFF
>TRBV5-1
CASSLEGRAAKYF
>TRBV6-5
CASASWSTDTQYF
>TRBV4-3
CASSRGLGGANVLTF
>TRBV10-3
CAIRGLAGPYEQYF
>TRBV11-2
CASSFLGQARLVNTEAFF
>TRBV10-3
CAISAQTGTVYNSPLHF
>TRBV27
CASSSEGFITDTQYF
>TRBV7-9
CASSPSRTGGGEQYF
>TRBV7-3
CASGVSGANVLTF
>TRBV11-3
CASSRETSGEQFF
>TRBV6-6
CASSIQWGHGYTF
>TRBV27
CASTLVTRVNRGIIYNEQFF
>TRBV9
CASSSTGENTEAFF
>TRBV4-1
CASSLPARETGELFF
>TRBV5-1
CASGETGEIYEQYF
>TRBV7-2
CASSLIRDNQETQYF
>TRBV6-5
CASSSRQYTGELFF
>TRBV19
CASSIGQGGTEAFF
>TRBV2
CASRGDRDLGGYTF
>TRBV2
CASGTTYEQYF
>TRBV6-5
CASSYPGQGLGDTQYF
>TRBV7-6
CASSLDGSPFYEQYF
>TRBV5-6
CASRLSGTEDEKLFF
>TRBV27
CASGYRVSLRGPTQGNTQYF
>TRBV28
CASTERTGKEKLFF
>TRBV5-1
CASSPGNLGNQPQHF
>TRBV7-3
CASSSQPLQGAQRFPQYF
>TRBV5-5
CASSRGTVNQPQHF
>TRBV7-8
CASSLALGLASTDTQYF
>TRBV6-2/TRBV6-3
CASSSPGGWDTEAFF
>TRBV19
CASSARWGGVPHEQYF
>TRBV7-9
CASSRGLAGYEQYF
>TRBV2
CASSAGGVNSYEQYF
>TRBV6-5
CASSYRGEQFF
>TRBV11-2
CASSFQGARTEAFF
>TRBV2
CASSEEGAGETQYF
>TRBV5-4
CASSAPQGSDEQYF
>TRBV7-2
CASRQPPSGVTQYF
>TRBV3-1/TRBV3-2
CASSQDPRGLYEKLFF
>TRBV30
CAWSTGQGGNQPQHF
>TRBV12-3/TRBV12-4
CASSDRGFVAFF